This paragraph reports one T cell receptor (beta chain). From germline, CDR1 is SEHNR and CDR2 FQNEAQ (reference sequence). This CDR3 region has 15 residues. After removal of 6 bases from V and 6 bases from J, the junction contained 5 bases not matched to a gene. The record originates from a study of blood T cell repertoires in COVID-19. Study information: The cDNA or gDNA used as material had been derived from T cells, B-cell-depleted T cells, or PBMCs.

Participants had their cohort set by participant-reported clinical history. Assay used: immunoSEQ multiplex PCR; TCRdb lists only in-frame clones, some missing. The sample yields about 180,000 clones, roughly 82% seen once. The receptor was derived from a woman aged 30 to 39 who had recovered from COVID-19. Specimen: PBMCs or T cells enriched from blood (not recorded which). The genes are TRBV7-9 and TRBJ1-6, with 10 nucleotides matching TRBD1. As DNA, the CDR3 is TGTGCCAGCAGGGACAGGGGGTCCATTAATTCACCCCTCCACTTT. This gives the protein CASRDRGSINSPLHF.